This T cell receptor (beta chain) was obtained from a study of T cell responses to AZD1222 COVID-19 vaccine. Sequencing was performed with immunoSEQ multiplex PCR; in TCRdb, only in-frame clones are kept and a portion is missing. This sample has 130,000 to 150,000 clones; about nine tenths occur once, and the top ten carry 3.4%. The CDR3 loop spans 15 amino acids. Germline-derived CDR1 and CDR2 are LGHDT and YNNKEL (reference sequence). Trimming took off 4 bases at V and 4 bases at J, with 16 bases between the two ends. The source of this sequence is an adult in good health. This specimen was peripheral blood, taken on day 0 of AZD1222 vaccination. This sequence joins TRBV3-1 (or the pseudogene TRBV3-2) and TRBJ1-2; D remains ambiguous. CDR3 residues: CASSPFTAGPYGYTF. CDR3 DNA sequence: TGTGCCAGCAGCCCTTTCACTGCAGGTCCCTATGGCTACACCTTC.